This TCR beta chain is from a study of identifying expanded T cells in peripheral blood. For this clone: Its matching antigen is unknown.

Study-wide findings and caveats: Differentially abundant clones: about 1.3 between replicates, about 16 at roughly 15 days, around 19 at four. Clone count variance between roughly 2-week samples rose with total template count.

The CDR3 runs 14 residues. From germline, CDR1 is MNHNS and CDR2 SASEGT. V lost 4 bases to trimming and J lost 2 bases, with 8 bases between them. TCRdb's table, derived via immunoSEQ multiplex PCR, lists solely in-frame clones and lacks some. Here the sample spans about 110,000 clones, roughly 91% being singletons. No infections or other immune events were documented during collection. Sequencing input: blood. V usage is TRBV6-1 and J usage is TRBJ2-2; D gene uncertain. This clonotype originated in a person between 18 and 69 years old in good health. CDR3 residues: CASSVPSNTGELFF. The CDR3 DNA is TGTGCCAGCAGTGTTCCATCCAACACCGGGGAGCTGTTTTTT.